The 29 T cell receptor beta chains in this list originate from one sample, sequenced in a study of blood T cell repertoires in COVID-19 (dated by TCRdb to between 2020 and 2021). The library came from the immunoSEQ multiplex PCR assay. TCRdb took this table from immuneACCESS and kept in-frame rearrangements with V and J called. Such tables lack part of the clones; where checked against another copy, unresolved V genes explain under half of the gap, and the rest is unexplained. Counted in this sample were 150,000 to 200,000 clones; over 80% of them appeared once. Just under 4% of the sample rests with the top ten. What was sequenced was peripheral blood. The receptors were gathered from a woman aged 55-69 years who had recovered from COVID-19.

The chain combines TRBV5-1 with TRBJ1-4; 7 bases are shared with TRBD1. Germline V gives CDR1 SGHRS, CDR2 YFSETQ. This CDR3 region has 14 residues. V shed 2 bases, J shed 7 bases, and the junction held 5 bases outside the gene matches. Here the CDR3 DNA reads TGCGCCAGCAGCTTAGACAGGGAGTTTGAAAAACTGTTTTTT. Translated, it gives CASSLDREFEKLFF.

The chain joins TRBV18 to TRBJ1-1, with D possibly matching TRBD1 (6 bases). Germline CDR1 KGHSH, CDR2 LQKENI. The CDR3 is 14 amino acids. Trimming stripped 8 bases from V and 1 base from J, with 14 bases between. Here the CDR3 DNA reads TGTGCCAGCGCAACCGGGACATCGAACACTGAAGCTTTCTTT. This codes for CASATGTSNTEAFF.

This chain uses TRBV28 with TRBJ2-3, with no clear D. The V gene's germline CDR1 is MDHEN and CDR2 SYDVKM. Trimming shortened V by 5 bases and J by 0 bases, and 6 bases separated the two germline ends. The length of the CDR3 is 13 residues. This CDR3 is CASSKTSTDTQYF. As DNA, the CDR3 is TGTGCCAGCAGTAAGACTAGCACAGATACGCAGTATTTT.

The genes are TRBV28 and TRBJ2-7, with a weak D call TRBD2 (6 bases). The CDR3 has 16 residues. The germline CDR1 and CDR2 sequences are MDHEN and SYDVKM. Trimming left V 4 bases short and J 0 bases short, with 16 bases between. For the CDR3, the DNA is TGTGCCAGCAGTTCCCCAACGGGGGACGGCTCCTACGAGCAGTACTTC. Translation: CASSSPTGDGSYEQYF.

This clone was recorded only once. This rearrangement joins TRBV7-6 to TRBJ2-7; 11 bases map to TRBD1. Trimming cost V 4 bases and J 4 bases; bases outside gene matches: 15. The CDR3 runs 18 residues. CDR1 is SGHVS, CDR2 FNYEAQ, per germline. CDR3 sequence reads: CASSSRTGGSIKPYEQYF. DNA for the CDR3: TGTGCCAGCAGCTCCCGGACAGGGGGCTCTATCAAGCCATACGAGCAGTACTTC. Variable domain in full (rest from reference TRBV7-6 and TRBJ2-7): GAGVSQSPRYKVTKRGQDVALRCDPISGHVSLYWYRQALGQGPEFLTYFNYEAQQDKSGLPNDRFSAERPEGSISTLTIQRTEQRDSAMYRCASSSRTGGSIKPYEQYFGPGTRLTVT.

The rearrangement links TRBV14 to TRBJ2-3; possibly TRBD1 for D (6 bases). The CDR3 spans 16 residues. Trimming took off 2 bases at V and 0 bases at J, with 12 bases between the two ends. CDR1 and CDR2 from the germline V gene are SGHDN and FVKESK. The CDR3 loop is CASSQLLDRSTDTQYF. The CDR3 DNA follows: TGTGCCAGCAGCCAATTATTGGACAGAAGCACAGATACGCAGTATTTT.

V is TRBV19 and J is TRBJ1-5; TRBD1 is a possible D gene (5 bases). The CDR3 contains 16 residues. Germline lookup yields CDR1 LNHDA and CDR2 SQIVND (reference sequence). Trimming removed 4 bases from V and 4 bases from J, with 17 bases in between. In DNA form, the CDR3 reads TGTGCCAGTAGTACCCGATTACGGGGGGTAAATCAGCCCCAGCATTTT. Amino acid sequence: CASSTRLRGVNQPQHF.

This clone was observed once. This chain connects TRBV19 to TRBJ2-7, with D perhaps matching TRBD2 (7 bases). Germline CDR1 reads LNHDA; CDR2 reads SQIVND (reference sequence). With 5 bases removed from V and 6 bases from J, the gap between germline ends came to 20 bases. The CDR3 has 15 residues. The chain's CDR3 is CASSASAGAAAEQYF. In DNA, the CDR3 is TGTGCCAGTAGTGCCTCTGCGGGGGCCGCCGCCGAGCAGTACTTC. The whole variable domain, remainder taken from reference TRBV19 and TRBJ2-7, is DGGITQSPKYLFRKEGQNVTLSCEQNLNHDAMYWYRQDPGQGLRLIYYSQIVNDFQKGDIAEGYSVSREKKESFPLTVTSAQKNPTAFYLCASSASAGAAAEQYFGPGTRLTVT.

This clone was picked up one time. V is TRBV5-4 and J is TRBJ2-3; 9 nucleotides match TRBD2. The CDR3 has 15 amino acids. V was clipped by 7 bases and J by 2 bases; unmatched bases: 8. Germline V gene data show CDR1 as SGHNT and CDR2 as YYREEE (reference sequence). The CDR3 DNA reads TGTGCCAGCGGGCAAAAGCGGGGGGACACAGATACGCAGTATTTT. As protein: CASGQKRGDTDTQYF. The full variable domain, in which reference TRBV5-4 and TRBJ2-3 provide the parts outside the CDR3, is ETGVTQSPTHLIKTRGQQVTLRCSSQSGHNTVSWYQQALGQGPQFIFQYYREEENGRGNFPPRFSGLQFPNYSSELNVNALELDDSALYLCASGQKRGDTDTQYFGPGTRLTVL.

CDR3 amino acids: CASSEQGQTQYF. The CDR3 nucleotides are TGCGCCAGCAGTGAGCAGGGCCAGACCCAGTACTTC. V usage is TRBV10-2 and J usage is TRBJ2-5; D is possibly TRBD1 (5 bases). The CDR3 has 12 amino acids. Trimming stripped 2 bases from V and 6 bases from J, with 7 bases between. In germline, CDR1 is WSHSY, CDR2 SAAADI.

The rearrangement joins TRBV27 to TRBJ2-5; the match to TRBD2 covers 15 bases. The CDR3 runs to 17 residues. V was clipped by 0 bases and J by 3 bases; unmatched bases: 2. The germline CDR1 and CDR2 sequences are MNHEY and SMNVEV (reference sequence). The CDR3 spells CASSLSRTSGGEETQYF. The DNA for the CDR3 is TGTGCCAGCAGTTTATCGAGGACTAGCGGGGGGGAAGAGACCCAGTACTTC.

This chain joins TRBV4-3 and TRBJ1-2; D perhaps matches TRBD1 (5 bases). Between the trimmed V and J ends, which lost 1 base and 3 bases, there was a span of 12 bases. CDR3 size: 15 residues. Per the germline V gene, CDR1 is LGHNA and CDR2 is YSLEER. CDR3 sequence: CASSQGPGSDYGYTF. CDR3 in DNA: TGCGCCAGCAGCCAAGGGCCAGGGTCCGACTATGGCTACACCTTC.

The chain carries TRBV30 and TRBJ2-1, with 10 bases fitting TRBD2. The V gene end was trimmed by 3 bases and the J gene end by 2 bases; junction bases not matched to a gene: 4. There are 15 residues in the CDR3. Germline assignment: CDR1 GTSNPN and CDR2 SVGIG (reference sequence). DNA of the CDR3: TGTGCCTGGAGGGTAGCGGGGGGCCCCTACAATGAGCAGTTCTTC. The encoded protein is CAWRVAGGPYNEQFF.

The genes are TRBV29-1 and TRBJ2-1, with D perhaps assigned TRBD1 or TRBD2 (10 bases each). This CDR3 contains 16 residues. Trimming cost V 8 bases and J 8 bases, with 28 bases left between them. The germline gives CDR1 SQVTM, CDR2 ANQGSEA. This CDR3 is CSSDRGELAGYDEQFF. The CDR3 DNA is TGCAGCTCGGACAGGGGGGAACTAGCGGGGTACGATGAGCAGTTCTTC.

The V gene is TRBV27, the J gene TRBJ2-5, with 11 nucleotides matching TRBD2. The CDR3 has 15 residues. The junction had 7 bases not matched to a gene; V was cut back by 5 bases and J by 5 bases. Germline CDR1 reads MNHEY; CDR2 reads SMNVEV (reference sequence). The CDR3 loop reads CASSVAGGRWETQYF. Here the CDR3 DNA reads TGTGCCAGCAGTGTAGCGGGGGGGAGATGGGAGACCCAGTACTTC.

This chain uses TRBV19 with TRBJ2-1; 9 bases align to TRBD2. Trimming cost V 9 bases and J 2 bases; bases outside gene matches: 5. This CDR3 has 14 amino acids. Germline CDR1 LNHDA, CDR2 SQIVND (reference sequence). Written as DNA, the CDR3 is TGTGCCAGCCACCCTAGCGGGGCCTACAATGAGCAGTTCTTC. The encoded protein is CASHPSGAYNEQFF.

The rearrangement joins TRBV27 to TRBJ1-4, with D uncertain. Between the trimmed V and J ends, which lost 3 bases and 7 bases, there was a span of 12 bases. The CDR3 length is 14 residues. CDR1 and CDR2 from the germline V gene are MNHEY and SMNVEV (reference sequence). The CDR3 loop reads CASSLYGNGEKLFF. For the CDR3, the DNA is TGTGCCAGCAGTTTGTACGGGAACGGTGAAAAACTGTTTTTT.

The chain recombines TRBV7-9 with TRBJ2-5, with TRBD1 identical over 7 bases. V shed 5 bases, J shed 1 base, and the junction held 4 bases outside the gene matches. There are 14 residues in the CDR3. Germline lookup yields CDR1 SEHNR and CDR2 FQNEAQ (reference sequence). CDR3 nucleotide sequence: TGTGCCAGCAGCCAGACAGGGACCCAAGAGACCCAGTACTTC. Protein: CASSQTGTQETQYF.

The chain recombines TRBV19 with TRBJ2-3, with no clear D. The CDR3 length is 13 residues. Trimming took off 8 bases at V and 4 bases at J, with 13 bases between the two ends. CDR1 LNHDA and CDR2 SQIVND come from the germline V gene (reference sequence). CDR3 residues: CASGQNPSDTQYF. The CDR3 nucleotides are TGTGCCAGTGGGCAGAATCCTTCAGATACGCAGTATTTT.

As DNA, the CDR3 is TGTGCCAGCCAGGGGTTCGGAAACACCATATATTTT. This codes for CASQGFGNTIYF. This chain connects TRBV6-5 to TRBJ1-3; D perhaps matches TRBD1 (6 bases). The ends were cut back, 8 bases at V and 4 bases at J, with 9 bases in the middle. The CDR3 consists of 12 residues. Germline assignment: CDR1 MNHEY and CDR2 SVGAGI.

The rearrangement joins TRBV7-8 to TRBJ1-5; D is undetermined. The CDR3 runs to 13 residues. V was clipped by 3 bases and J by 5 bases, with 8 bases between them. Per the germline V gene, CDR1 is SGHVS and CDR2 is FQNEAQ. The CDR3 reads CASSFLSDQPQHF. CDR3 nucleotide sequence: TGTGCCAGCAGCTTCCTCTCGGATCAGCCCCAGCATTTT.

The V call is TRBV10-2, the J call TRBJ2-5; 8 nucleotides agree with TRBD2. Per germline, CDR1 WSHSY and CDR2 SAAADI. This CDR3 is built from 17 residues. Trimming removed 3 bases from V and 5 bases from J; junction bases left unmatched: 14. This CDR3 is CASSELLAGKGYETQYF. CDR3 DNA: TGCGCCAGCAGTGAACTCTTAGCGGGAAAGGGGTATGAGACCCAGTACTTC.

This clone showed up just a few times. The rearrangement uses TRBV15 and TRBJ2-3; 8 bases are a match to TRBD1. Germline CDR1 reads LNHNV; CDR2 reads YYDKDF (reference sequence). After removal of 2 bases from V and 3 bases from J, the junction contained 4 bases not matched to a gene. This CDR3 comprises 15 residues. CDR3 DNA sequence: TGTGCCACCAGCAGACAGGGGGCGCCGACAGATACGCAGTATTTT. Residues: CATSRQGAPTDTQYF.

This sequence joins TRBV5-1 and TRBJ1-6, with a tentative D call TRBD1 (5 bases). The V and J ends lost 2 bases and 4 bases respectively, with 10 bases between them. Germline CDR1 is SGHRS and CDR2 is YFSETQ. The CDR3 covers 15 residues. Here the CDR3 DNA reads TGCGCCAGCAGCTTTACGACAGATTATAATTCACCCCTCCACTTT. Residues: CASSFTTDYNSPLHF.

V usage is TRBV4-2 and J usage is TRBJ2-3; D not resolved. Germline-derived CDR1 and CDR2 are LGHNA and YNFKEQ. This CDR3 region has 17 residues. Trimming shortened V by 0 bases and J by 0 bases, and 13 bases separated the two germline ends. The CDR3 spells CASSQDYGRSSTDTQYF. The CDR3, as DNA: TGTGCCAGCAGCCAAGATTATGGCAGATCAAGCACAGATACGCAGTATTTT.

The chain couples TRBV28 to TRBJ1-1; maybe TRBD1 (5 bases). This CDR3 region has 14 residues. Germline assignment: CDR1 MDHEN and CDR2 SYDVKM. V shed 2 bases and J shed 4 bases, with 11 bases lying between them. In DNA, the CDR3 is TGTGCCAGCAGTTTAGCAGGGTGGCGCACTGAAGCTTTCTTT. Its protein is CASSLAGWRTEAFF.

This chain uses TRBV19 with TRBJ2-1; possibly TRBD2 for D (6 bases). Germline lookup yields CDR1 LNHDA and CDR2 SQIVND (reference sequence). CDR3 length: 15 residues. Between the trimmed V and J ends, which lost 6 bases and 0 bases, there was a span of 12 bases. The DNA for the CDR3 is TGTGCCAGTAGAAAGGCCGGGAGCTCCTACAATGAGCAGTTCTTC. This sequence encodes CASRKAGSSYNEQFF.

V gene TRBV18 combines with J gene TRBJ1-1; 7 bases line up with TRBD1. V gave up 3 bases and J gave up 6 bases; unmatched junction bases: 7. The CDR3 covers 14 residues. Per the germline V gene, CDR1 is KGHSH and CDR2 is LQKENI. The CDR3 here is CASSPAAGGPEAFF. The DNA for the CDR3 is TGTGCCAGCTCACCGGCGGCAGGGGGGCCTGAAGCTTTCTTT. Based on the CDR3 plus reference TRBV18 and TRBJ1-1, the full variable domain is NAGVMQNPRHLVRRRGQEARLRCSPMKGHSHVYWYRQLPEEGLKFMVYLQKENIIDESGMPKERFSAEFPKEGPSILRIQQVVRGDSAAYFCASSPAAGGPEAFFGQGTRLTVV.

V gene TRBV19 combines with J gene TRBJ1-1; D possibly corresponds to TRBD1 (5 bases). Between the trimmed V and J ends, which lost 6 bases and 11 bases, there was a span of 19 bases. Germline V gene lookup returns CDR1 LNHDA and CDR2 SQIVND (reference sequence). CDR3 length: 13 residues. The chain's CDR3 is CASSPGTGGEAFF. CDR3 DNA sequence: TGTGCCAGTAGCCCCGGTACGGGGGGGGAGGCTTTCTTT.